This entry lists 8 T cell receptor beta chains sequenced from one sample in a study of human T cells and chemical hapten exposure. Indicated time point: patch test 1, 2 weeks after DPC sensitization. Treatment defined: therapeutic diphenylcyclopropenone sensitization with weekly scalp DPC. Each CDR3 protein gets one entry after TCRdb re-called the RACE reads with MiXCR. In the table there are 95,000 to 130,000 distinct CDR3 sequences, around 10% of which are singletons. The sample in question was whole blood, obtained in connection with sensitization to the hapten diphenylcyclopropenone (DPC). These receptors originate from a woman in her forties or fifties with alopecia areata. Some clones in this sample may be carry-over from other donors' samples.

The rearrangement joins TRBV5-4 to TRBJ2-7, with unresolved D. Trimming removed 4 bases from V and 0 bases from J, with 5 bases in between. This CDR3 region has 12 residues. In germline, CDR1 is SGHNT, CDR2 YYREEE (reference sequence). The CDR3 nucleotides read TGTGCCAGCAGCGATGACTCCTACGAGCAGTACTTC. Its translation: CASSDDSYEQYF. Full variable domain (remainder filled in from reference TRBV5-4 and TRBJ2-7): ETGVTQSPTHLIKTRGQQVTLRCSSQSGHNTVSWYQQALGQGPQFIFQYYREEENGRGNFPPRFSGLQFPNYSSELNVNALELDDSALYLCASSDDSYEQYFGPGTRLTVT.

This clonotype was observed many times. The rearrangement joins TRBV7-9 to TRBJ2-7, with D perhaps TRBD2 (6 bases). V was trimmed by 2 bases and J by 5 bases, leaving 7 bases between them. Per germline, CDR1 SEHNR and CDR2 FQNEAQ (reference sequence). CDR3 length: 12 amino acids. The CDR3 reads CASSLSGDEQYF. For the CDR3, the DNA is TGTGCCAGCAGCTTATCGGGAGACGAGCAGTACTTC.

This clonotype was seen many times. CDR3 sequence reads: CASSPTAVNTGELFF. CDR3 DNA sequence: TGTGCCAGCAGCCCAACAGCGGTTAACACCGGGGAGCTGTTTTTT. The gene calls are TRBV7-9 and TRBJ2-2; tentatively, D is TRBD2 (5 bases). V lost 5 bases, J lost 2 bases, and 12 bases lay in between. This CDR3 is 15 amino acids long. Germline V gene data show CDR1 as SEHNR and CDR2 as FQNEAQ (reference sequence).

This clonotype showed up just a few times. The rearrangement joins TRBV12-3 or TRBV12-4 to TRBJ1-4; no reliable D call. CDR3 length equals 12 residues. Between the trimmed V and J ends, which lost 4 bases and 7 bases, there was a span of 7 bases. The CDR3 nucleotides are TGTGCCAGCAGTTCGGTTGGTGAAAAACTGTTTTTT. It translates to CASSSVGEKLFF.

Of note for this clonotype: Possible read error: a much larger clone is one base away. This chain uses TRBV2 with TRBJ1-5; D is uncertain. Germline CDR1 is SNHLY and CDR2 is FYNNEI. The CDR3 extends over 14 amino acids. V was cut by 5 bases and J by 5 bases, with 13 bases left in between. CDR3 protein: CASSFRSIHQPQHF. The CDR3 DNA sequence: TGTGCCAGCAGTTTTCGATCCATTCATCAGCCCCAGCATTTT.

This clonotype appeared a few times. This chain joins TRBV28 and TRBJ2-3; 7 bases agree with TRBD1. The CDR3 runs 18 residues. Trimming at V came to 1 base and at J to 0 bases, leaving 10 bases not matched to a gene. Germline loops: CDR1 MDHEN, CDR2 SYDVKM. The CDR3 loop reads CASSLSLADRTSTDTQYF. The DNA of the CDR3 is TGTGCCAGCAGTTTATCCCTCGCGGACAGGACCAGCACAGATACGCAGTATTTT.

This clonotype was observed at least ten times. The rearrangement links TRBV6-5 to TRBJ2-1, with 7 bases lining up with TRBD1. Losses at the gene ends were 6 bases for V and 0 bases for J; bases not matched to a gene: 11. The CDR3 has 17 amino acids. The germline V gene has CDR1 MNHEY and CDR2 SVGAGI. CDR3: CASRPRQGLSSYNEQFF. CDR3 DNA: TGTGCCAGCAGACCTCGACAGGGCTTAAGCTCCTACAATGAGCAGTTCTTC.

The V call is TRBV10-3, the J call TRBJ2-2; 9 bases map to TRBD1. This CDR3 is built from 18 residues. The ends lost 0 bases at V and 0 bases at J; junction bases unmatched: 5. CDR1 is ENHRY, CDR2 SYGVKD, per germline. CDR3 sequence reads: CAISESPGTGSNTGELFF. The CDR3 nucleotides are TGTGCCATCAGTGAGTCGCCCGGGACAGGGTCGAACACCGGGGAGCTGTTTTTT.